This TCR beta chain derives from a study of cytomegalovirus exposure and HLA in healthy donors. About the study: In a previous analysis, more than 90 million unique TCR beta sequences were found from about 190 million T cells.

Broader study findings: Later, TCR association rates were found to vary by HLA locus, highest for DRB1 and lowest for HLA-C. Usually a TCR sequence was rare, but some public TCRs were found in many donors.

With 60 Vbeta and 13 Jbeta primers, the PCR was carried out. The data were produced by immunoSEQ multiplex PCR, yet TCRdb's version contains in-frame clones alone and is incomplete. The data show tens of thousands of clones, 72% seen once. A remark on this clone: No antigen is known for it.

Donors in the study were healthy people who gave bone marrow. Trimming shortened V by 5 bases and J by 1 base, and 20 bases separated the two germline ends. The germline V gene has CDR1 SGHNT and CDR2 YENEEA. CDR3 size: 17 residues. The genes are TRBV11-3 and TRBJ2-5; possible D gene TRBD2, 7 bases. What was sequenced was PBMCs. The receptor was derived from a woman aged 40 to 49 in good health and CMV-seropositive. CDR3 sequence (DNA): TGTGCCAGCAGCCCTGCGGGGGACACCGACTTCCAAGAGACCCAGTACTTC. Translation: CASSPAGDTDFQETQYF.